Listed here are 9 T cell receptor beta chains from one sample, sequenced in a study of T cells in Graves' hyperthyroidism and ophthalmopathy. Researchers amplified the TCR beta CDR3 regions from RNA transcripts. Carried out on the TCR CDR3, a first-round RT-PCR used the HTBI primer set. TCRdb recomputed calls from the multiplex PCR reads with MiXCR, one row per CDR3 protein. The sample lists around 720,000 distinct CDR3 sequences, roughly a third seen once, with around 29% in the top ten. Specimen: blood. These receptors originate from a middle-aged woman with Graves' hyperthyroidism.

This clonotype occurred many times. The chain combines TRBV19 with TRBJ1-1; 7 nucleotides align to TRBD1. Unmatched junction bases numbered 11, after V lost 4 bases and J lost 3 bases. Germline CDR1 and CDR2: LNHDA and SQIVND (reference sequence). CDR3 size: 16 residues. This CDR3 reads CASSTHLTGSDTEAFF. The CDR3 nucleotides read TGTGCCAGTAGTACCCACCTGACAGGGTCGGACACTGAAGCTTTCTTT.

This chain's CDR3 is CARSWFGSGANVLTF. Here the CDR3 DNA reads TGTGCCCGAAGCTGGTTTGGCTCTGGGGCCAACGTCCTGACTTTC. This chain joins TRBV10-3 and TRBJ2-6; unclear D gene. This CDR3 contains 15 residues. V lost 11 bases, J lost 0 bases, and 14 bases lay in between. Germline V gene lookup returns CDR1 ENHRY and CDR2 SYGVKD.

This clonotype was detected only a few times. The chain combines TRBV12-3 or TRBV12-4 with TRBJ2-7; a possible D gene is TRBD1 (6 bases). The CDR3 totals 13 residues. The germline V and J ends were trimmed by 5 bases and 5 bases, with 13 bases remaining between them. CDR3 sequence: CASSRGIPDEQYF. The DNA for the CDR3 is TGTGCCAGCAGTAGGGGGATCCCCGACGAGCAGTACTTC.

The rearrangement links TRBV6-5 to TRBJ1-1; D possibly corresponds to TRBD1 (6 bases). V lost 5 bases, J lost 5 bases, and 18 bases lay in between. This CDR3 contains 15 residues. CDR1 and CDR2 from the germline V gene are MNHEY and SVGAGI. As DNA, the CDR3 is TGTGCCAGCAGTGAAGGGGGGTTTTGGCGAACTGAAGCTTTCTTT. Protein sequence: CASSEGGFWRTEAFF.

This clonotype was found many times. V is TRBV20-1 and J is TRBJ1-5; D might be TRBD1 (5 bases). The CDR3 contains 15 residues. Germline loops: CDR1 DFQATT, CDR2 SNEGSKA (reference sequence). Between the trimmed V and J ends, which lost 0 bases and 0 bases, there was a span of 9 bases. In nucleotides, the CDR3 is TGCAGTGCTAGAGATCAGGGCAGTAGCAATCAGCCCCAGCATTTT. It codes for CSARDQGSSNQPQHF.

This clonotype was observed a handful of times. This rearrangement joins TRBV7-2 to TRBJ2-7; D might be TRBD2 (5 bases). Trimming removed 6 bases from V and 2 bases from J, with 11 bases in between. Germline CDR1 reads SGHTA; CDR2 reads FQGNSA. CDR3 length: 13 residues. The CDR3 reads CASSQAAAYEQYF. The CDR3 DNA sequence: TGTGCCAGCAGTCAGGCAGCGGCCTACGAGCAGTACTTC.

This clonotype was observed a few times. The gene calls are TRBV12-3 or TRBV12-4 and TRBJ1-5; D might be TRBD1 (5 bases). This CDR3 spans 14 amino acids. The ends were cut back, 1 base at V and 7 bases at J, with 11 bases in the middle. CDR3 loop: CASSLGAGRQPQHF. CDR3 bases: TGTGCCAGCAGTTTAGGGGCAGGGCGCCAGCCCCAGCATTTT.

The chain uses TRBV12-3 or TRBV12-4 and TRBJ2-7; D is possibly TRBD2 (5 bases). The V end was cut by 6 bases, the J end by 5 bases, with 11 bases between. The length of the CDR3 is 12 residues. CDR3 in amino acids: CASSHTGNEQYF. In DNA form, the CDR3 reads TGTGCCAGCAGCCACACGGGAAACGAGCAGTACTTC.

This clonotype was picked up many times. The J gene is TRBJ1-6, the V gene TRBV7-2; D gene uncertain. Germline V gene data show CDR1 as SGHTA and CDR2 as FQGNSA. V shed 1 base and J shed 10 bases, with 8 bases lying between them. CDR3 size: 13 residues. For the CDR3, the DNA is TGTGCCAGCAGCTTAGAGGTTTGGTCACCCCTCCACTTT. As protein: CASSLEVWSPLHF.